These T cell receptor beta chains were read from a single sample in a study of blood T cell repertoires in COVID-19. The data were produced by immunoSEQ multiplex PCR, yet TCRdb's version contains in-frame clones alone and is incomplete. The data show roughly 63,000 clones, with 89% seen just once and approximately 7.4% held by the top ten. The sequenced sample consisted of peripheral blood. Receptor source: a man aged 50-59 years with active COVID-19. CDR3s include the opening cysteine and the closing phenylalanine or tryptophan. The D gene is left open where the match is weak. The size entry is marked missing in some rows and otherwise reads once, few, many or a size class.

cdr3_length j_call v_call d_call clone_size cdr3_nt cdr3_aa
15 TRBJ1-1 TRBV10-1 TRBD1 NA TGCGCCAGCAGTGAGTTCCCGGGACAGGGCACTGAAGCTTTCTTT CASSEFPGQGTEAFF
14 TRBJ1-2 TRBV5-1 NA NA TGCGCCAGCAGCCCAGCCGTAGGGGACTATGGCTACACCTTC CASSPAVGDYGYTF
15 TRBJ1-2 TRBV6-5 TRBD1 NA TGTGCCAGCAGTATAGGGGGCTGGGATAACTATGGCTACACCTTC CASSIGGWDNYGYTF
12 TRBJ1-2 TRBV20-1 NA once TGCAGTGCTAGTAAGGCAGGGTATGGCTACACCTTC CSASKAGYGYTF
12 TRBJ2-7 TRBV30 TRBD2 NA TGTGCCTCTACCCGGGGGGGCTACGAGCAGTACTTC CASTRGGYEQYF
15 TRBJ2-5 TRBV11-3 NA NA TGTGCCAGCAGCCGCGGGGCGCATCTCCAAGAGACCCAGTACTTC CASSRGAHLQETQYF
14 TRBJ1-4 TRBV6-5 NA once TGTGCCAGCAGACCGCTTGACAGGAATGAAAAACTGTTTTTT CASRPLDRNEKLFF
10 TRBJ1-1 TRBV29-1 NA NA TGCAGCGTCAGGGGCACTGAAGCTTTCTTT CSVRGTEAFF
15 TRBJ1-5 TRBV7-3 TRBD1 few TGTGCCAGCAGCTCACGACAGGGGAACGATCAGCCCCAGCATTTT CASSSRQGNDQPQHF
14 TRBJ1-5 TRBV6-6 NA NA TGTGCCAGCCGGGGGAATCTGGGCAATCAGCCCCAGCATTTT CASRGNLGNQPQHF
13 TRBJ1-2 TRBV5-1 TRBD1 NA TGCGCCAGCAGCTCGGACAGGGTAGGGGGCTACACCTTC CASSSDRVGGYTF
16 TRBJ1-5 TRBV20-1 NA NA TGCAGTGCTAGTAGGGGAACAGTGAATAGCAATCAGCCCCAGCATTTT CSASRGTVNSNQPQHF
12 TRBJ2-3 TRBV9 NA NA TGTGCCAGCAACAGGGACCCAGATACGCAGTATTTT CASNRDPDTQYF
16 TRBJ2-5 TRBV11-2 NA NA TGTGCCAGCAGCTTAGATGGTGGGGGACACAAAGAGACCCAGTACTTC CASSLDGGGHKETQYF
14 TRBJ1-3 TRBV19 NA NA TGTGCCAGTAGTATCTGGGGAGTGAGAAACACCATATATTTT CASSIWGVRNTIYF
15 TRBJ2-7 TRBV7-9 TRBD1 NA TGTGCCAGCAGCCACCGACGGACAGGAATAGATAAGCAGTACTTC CASSHRRTGIDKQYF
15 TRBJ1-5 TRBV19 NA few TGTGCCAGTAGTTTAGCCCCTTATAGCAATCAGCCCCAGCATTTT CASSLAPYSNQPQHF
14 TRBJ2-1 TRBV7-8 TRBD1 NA TGTGCCAGCAGCTCTTCGGACAGGTACAATGAGCAGTTCTTC CASSSSDRYNEQFF
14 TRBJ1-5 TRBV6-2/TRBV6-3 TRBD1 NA TGTGCCAGCAGTTCAGGGGGGATCGGTCAGCCCCAGCATTTT CASSSGGIGQPQHF
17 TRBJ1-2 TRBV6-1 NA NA TGTGCCAGCAGTGAAGACCGGAGGGTCTGGTCTTACTATGGCTACACCTTC CASSEDRRVWSYYGYTF
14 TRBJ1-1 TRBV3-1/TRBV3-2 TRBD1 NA TGTGCCAGCAGCCAGGGGACAGGGAACACTGAAGCTTTCTTT CASSQGTGNTEAFF
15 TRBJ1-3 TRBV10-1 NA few TGCGCCAGCAGTGATGCACTACTATCTGGAAACACCATATATTTT CASSDALLSGNTIYF
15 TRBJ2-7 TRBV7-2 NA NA TGTGCCAGCAGCCGCGATCATCACCCCTCCTACGAGCAGTACTTC CASSRDHHPSYEQYF
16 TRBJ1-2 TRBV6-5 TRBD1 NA TGTGCCAGCAGTTACTCACTTCCAGGGGGCGGACATGGCTACACCTTC CASSYSLPGGGHGYTF
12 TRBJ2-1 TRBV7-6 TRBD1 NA TGTGCCAGCAGCTTGGACAGGGAAGAGCAGTTCTTC CASSLDREEQFF
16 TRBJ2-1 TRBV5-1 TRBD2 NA TGCGCCAGCAGTCCCCCTAGCGGGGGTCTCTACAATGAGCAGTTCTTC CASSPPSGGLYNEQFF
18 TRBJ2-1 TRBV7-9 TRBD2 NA TGTGCCAGCAGCTTACAGCGGGCGGGGGGGCTACTTTACAATGAGCAGTTCTTC CASSLQRAGGLLYNEQFF
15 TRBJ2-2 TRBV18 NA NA TGTGCCAGCTCACCAAACCGGGGTTCTCCCGGGGAGCTGTTTTTT CASSPNRGSPGELFF
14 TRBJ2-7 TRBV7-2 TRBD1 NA TGTGCCAGCAGCCTACTCGGACAGGGGGGCGAGCAGTACTTC CASSLLGQGGEQYF